A single sample gave rise to the 11 T cell receptor beta chains below, sequenced in a study of cytomegalovirus exposure and HLA in healthy donors. This PCR relied on a set of 60 Vbeta primers and 13 Jbeta primers. Sequencing was performed with immunoSEQ multiplex PCR; in TCRdb, only in-frame clones are kept and a portion is missing. This table has about 110,000 clones, approximately 69% appearing once. Sequencing used PBMCs. The origin of the receptors is a man aged 25-45 years in good health and CMV-seronegative.

This clone was seen more than once but under ten times. This chain links TRBV5-4 with TRBJ2-3; the D gene is possibly TRBD2 (5 bases). V lost 4 bases, J lost 9 bases, and 15 bases lay in between. The CDR3 runs 13 residues. Germline-derived CDR1 and CDR2 are SGHNT and YYREEE (reference sequence). This CDR3 is CASSPGVGITQYF. CDR3 bases: TGTGCCAGCAGCCCCGGGGTTGGGATCACGCAGTATTTT.

This clone was detected only once. At one of its ends the junction is not consistent with the germline gene, which may arise from a read error. V usage is TRBV19 and J usage is TRBJ1-1, with 10 positions matching TRBD1. The germline V gene has CDR1 LNHDA and CDR2 SQIVND (reference sequence). This CDR3 contains 17 residues. DNA of the CDR3: TGTGCCAGTACTATACTGACAGGGGGCAACGGTGACACTGAAGCTTTCTTT. Translation gives CASTILTGGNGDTEAFF.

The genes are TRBV13 and TRBJ2-7, with D hard to call. The V end lost 0 bases, the J end lost 3 bases, and 12 bases lay between the germline ends. Germline V lookup: CDR1 PRHDT, CDR2 FYEKMQ (reference sequence). The CDR3 contains 15 residues. In DNA form, the CDR3 reads TGTGCCAGCAGCTTAGGCAGACATACCTACTACGAGCAGTACTTC. Translated, it gives CASSLGRHTYYEQYF.

The chain joins TRBV11-3 to TRBJ2-7; perhaps TRBD2 as D (6 bases). This CDR3 contains 15 residues. The V gene's germline CDR1 is SGHNT and CDR2 YENEEA. V was clipped by 3 bases and J by 5 bases, with 17 bases between them. The CDR3 sequence is CASSFSGPVGNEQYF. Written as DNA, the CDR3 is TGTGCCAGCAGCTTTAGCGGTCCCGTTGGCAACGAGCAGTACTTC.

V and J are TRBV7-3 and TRBJ2-5; the match to TRBD2 covers 8 bases. Germline CDR1 is SGHTA and CDR2 is FQGTGA. V lost 4 bases to trimming and J lost 1 base; unmatched junction nucleotides: 5. CDR3 size: 15 residues. This chain's CDR3 is CASSSSGGVQETQYF. In DNA form, the CDR3 reads TGTGCCAGCAGCTCGTCGGGGGGGGTCCAAGAGACCCAGTACTTC.

V gene TRBV29-1 combines with J gene TRBJ2-4; maybe TRBD2 (6 bases). The germline CDR1 and CDR2 sequences are SQVTM and ANQGSEA. Trimming cost V 3 bases and J 1 base, with 16 bases left between them. The CDR3 extends over 16 amino acids. CDR3: CSVEMGLYEAKNIQYF. The DNA for the CDR3 is TGCAGCGTTGAGATGGGACTTTATGAGGCCAAAAACATTCAGTACTTC.

This clone was seen once. CDR3 sequence: CASSIGGPATDTQYF. CDR3 DNA: TGTGCCAGTAGTATAGGTGGCCCCGCAACAGATACGCAGTATTTT. This chain connects TRBV19 to TRBJ2-3; D unresolved. The germline V gene has CDR1 LNHDA and CDR2 SQIVND (reference sequence). The CDR3 covers 15 residues. The germline V and J ends were trimmed by 1 base and 3 bases, with 11 bases remaining between them.

This clone was detected only a few times. V and J are TRBV27 and TRBJ2-1; 8 bases align to TRBD2. The V gene's germline CDR1 is MNHEY and CDR2 SMNVEV (reference sequence). The CDR3 is made up of 14 amino acids. V lost 6 bases, J lost 1 base, and 2 bases stayed unmatched. The CDR3 region has the DNA TGTGCCAGCAGGCAGCGGGGGTCCTACAATGAGCAGTTCTTC. It is translated as CASRQRGSYNEQFF.

V is TRBV7-2 and J is TRBJ2-7, with D possibly matching TRBD1 (6 bases). The CDR3 sequence is 15 residues long. The V end lost 5 bases, the J end lost 4 bases, and 18 bases lay between the germline ends. Per germline, CDR1 SGHTA and CDR2 FQGNSA. This CDR3 is CASSKGWGRVYEQYF. In DNA, the CDR3 is TGTGCCAGCAGCAAAGGGTGGGGGCGGGTGTACGAGCAGTACTTC.

A few counts support this clone. The rearrangement joins TRBV25-1 to TRBJ2-5, with D perhaps matching TRBD1 (5 bases). V was pared by 3 bases and J by 5 bases, with 13 bases between. Germline CDR1 and CDR2: MGHDK and SYGVNS. The CDR3 totals 14 residues. In DNA, the CDR3 is TGTGCCAGCAGTGATCCCAGGGTAGTGGAGACCCAGTACTTC. Protein sequence: CASSDPRVVETQYF. Looking up the rest from reference TRBV25-1 and TRBJ2-5 gives the full variable domain: EADIYQTPRYLVIGTGKKITLECSQTMGHDKMYWYQQDPGMELHLIHYSYGVNSTEKGDLSSESTVSRIRTEHFPLTLESARPSHTSQYLCASSDPRVVETQYFGPGTRLLVL.

The CDR3 spells CASSEQGRTDTQYF. Written as DNA, the CDR3 is TGTGCCAGCAGTGAACAGGGGCGCACAGATACGCAGTATTTT. The J gene is TRBJ2-3, the V gene TRBV6-1; perhaps TRBD1 as D (6 bases). The CDR3 length is 14 residues. Germline V gene data show CDR1 as MNHNS and CDR2 as SASEGT. Trimming took 2 bases from V and 1 from J, leaving 7 bases between them.